This TCR beta chain comes out of a study of blood T cells in healthy people across ages. Regarding the study as a whole: More naive CD4+ cells and higher diversity marked long-lived donors relative to aged donors. TCR beta diversity per million T cells fell roughly linearly with age.

With a J-beta primer mix and a sample-barcoded 5' primer, a second PCR ran about 7 to 12 cycles. TCRdb re-called the 5' RACE reads with MiXCR, one entry per CDR3 protein. The sample includes hundreds of thousands of distinct CDR3 sequences, under 70% of them seen just once. As to this clonotype: Its antigen is not identified. Possible read error: a much larger clone is one base away.

V was clipped by 1 base and J by 3 bases, with 4 bases between them. Germline V gives CDR1 ENHRY, CDR2 SYGVKD. The CDR3 totals 12 residues. The receptor was derived from a man in his sixties in good health. The material sequenced was blood. V usage is TRBV10-3 and J usage is TRBJ2-7; D unresolved. CDR3 bases: TGTGCCATCAGTGAGTGGGGCTACGAGCAGTACTTC. Residues: CAISEWGYEQYF.